Sequencing of this T cell receptor beta chain was carried out in a study of response to subunit inactivated influenza vaccine. This clonotype turned up a few times. The antigen is unknown. Germline CDR1 reads LGHNA; CDR2 reads YSLEER. The CDR3 runs 13 residues. Trimming removed 3 bases from V and 2 bases from J, with 8 bases in between. Overall study results and limits: It was suggested by the authors that few new T cells are recruited by each seasonal influenza vaccination.

TCRdb re-called the RT-PCR reads with MiXCR, one entry per CDR3 protein. The table shows hundreds of thousands of distinct CDR3 sequences, with roughly 13% occurring only once. This chain connects TRBV4-3 to TRBJ2-7; D unresolved. The receptor was isolated from a man aged 50 to 60 who received an inactivated influenza vaccine. Sequenced here: PBMCs from blood, sampled around 15 days before vaccination. The CDR3 here is CASSQDVTYEQYF. The CDR3, as DNA: TGCGCCAGCAGCCAGGACGTGACCTACGAGCAGTACTTC.